One sample yielded the 16 T cell receptor beta chains listed below, sequenced in a study of shared clonotypes between healthy human individuals (TCRdb year 2020). Library preparation was by the immunoSEQ multiplex PCR assay. The clones in this table, taken by TCRdb from immuneACCESS, are in-frame only. Not every clone is retained; where verified, under half of the shortfall comes from an unresolved V gene, and the cause of the rest is unknown. The sample includes a few million clones, with around 93% observed a single time. Jointly, the top ten make up around 1.8% of the sample. CD8 naive samples were CD45RO-negative cells positively selected for CCR7, giving a CD45RA+CCR7+ population that excluded TemRA cells. The specimen was naive CD8+ T cells from PBMCs. The cell subset or site label on this specimen signifies: CD45RA+CCR7+. The receptors derive from a young man in good health. Some clones in this sample may be carry-over from other donors' samples.

This chain joins TRBV6-5 and TRBJ2-7; D is undetermined. The V gene lost 7 bases and the J gene lost 5 bases, with 15 bases spanning the gap. Per the germline V gene, CDR1 is MNHEY and CDR2 is SVGAGI. The CDR3 is made up of 13 amino acids. Here the CDR3 reads CASTSTLGNEQYF. CDR3 DNA: TGTGCCAGCACTTCAACCCTAGGCAACGAGCAGTACTTC.

CDR3 sequence: CSVEGATSALYNEQFF. CDR3 in DNA: TGCAGCGTTGAAGGGGCGACGAGCGCCCTCTACAATGAGCAGTTCTTC. The chain carries TRBV29-1 and TRBJ2-1; no clear D. The V end was cut by 1 base, the J end by 3 bases, with 16 bases between. The CDR3 extends over 16 amino acids. Germline CDR1 is SQVTM and CDR2 is ANQGSEA.

Remarks on this clone: The same CDR3 also results from other DNA sequences found in this sample. V is TRBV10-2 and J is TRBJ2-7; D gene ambiguous. Germline CDR1 reads WSHSY; CDR2 reads SAAADI. The CDR3 totals 13 residues. V was shortened by 3 bases and J by 1 base, with 7 bases between the two germline ends. The CDR3 here is CASSERRSYEQYF. The CDR3, as DNA: TGCGCCAGCAGTGAACGGCGTTCCTACGAGCAGTACTTC.

The J gene is TRBJ1-1, the V gene TRBV11-2; D not resolved. V lost 0 bases and J lost 3, with 5 bases in between. Germline lookup yields CDR1 SGHAT and CDR2 FQNNGV. This CDR3 is 13 amino acids long. Written as DNA, the CDR3 is TGTGCCAGCAGCTTAGACAGTCACACTGAAGCTTTCTTT. Protein: CASSLDSHTEAFF.

This chain links TRBV4-1 with TRBJ2-1, with D perhaps TRBD1 (6 bases). There are 16 residues in the CDR3. Germline values: CDR1 MGHRA, CDR2 YSYEKL. V lost 0 bases and J lost 6, with 15 bases in between. The CDR3 loop is CASSQDWSGAVNEQFF. The CDR3 DNA sequence: TGCGCCAGCAGCCAAGATTGGTCAGGGGCCGTCAATGAGCAGTTCTTC.

This chain uses TRBV7-9 with TRBJ1-1; no firm D call. The CDR3 runs 12 residues. Germline V gene data show CDR1 as SEHNR and CDR2 as FQNEAQ (reference sequence). V lost 2 bases and J lost 7, with 8 bases in between. For the CDR3, the DNA is TGTGCCAGCAGCTTAATCACAGATGAAGCTTTCTTT. Amino acid sequence: CASSLITDEAFF. Based on the CDR3 plus reference TRBV7-9 and TRBJ1-1, the full variable domain is DTGVSQNPRHKITKRGQNVTFRCDPISEHNRLYWYRQTLGQGPEFLTYFQNEAQLEKSRLLSDRFSAERPKGSFSTLEIQRTEQGDSAMYLCASSLITDEAFFGQGTRLTVV.

This clone came up once. The rearrangement joins TRBV7-9 to TRBJ2-7, with TRBD1 matching over 9 bases. This CDR3 region has 15 residues. Trimming removed 5 bases from V and 2 bases from J; junction bases left unmatched: 7. Germline values: CDR1 SEHNR, CDR2 FQNEAQ (reference sequence). CDR3 DNA: TGTGCCAGCAGCGTGGGACAGGGAGGGACCTACGAGCAGTACTTC. Translated: CASSVGQGGTYEQYF.

DNA of the CDR3: TGTGCCAGCAGTTTTGACATTACCTACGAGCAGTACTTC. This encodes CASSFDITYEQYF. The chain employs TRBV28 and TRBJ2-7; no definite D call. CDR3 length equals 13 residues. Trimming removed 3 bases from V and 2 bases from J, with 8 bases in between. Germline CDR1 and CDR2: MDHEN and SYDVKM.

The chain couples TRBV29-1 to TRBJ1-1; D is ambiguous. Between the trimmed V and J ends, which lost 6 bases and 5 bases, there was a span of 16 bases. Per the germline V gene, CDR1 is SQVTM and CDR2 is ANQGSEA. This CDR3 comprises 13 residues. The CDR3 DNA reads as TGCAGCGTGGTTGTTGGCGTGGTGACTGAAGCTTTCTTT. Its protein is CSVVVGVVTEAFF.

V is TRBV11-2 and J is TRBJ2-7; 10 nucleotides line up with TRBD2. Germline V gene sequence: CDR1 SGHAT, CDR2 FQNNGV. After removal of 4 bases from V and 7 bases from J, the junction contained 7 bases not matched to a gene. This CDR3 region has 14 residues. The CDR3 is CASSSLAGSGEQYF. DNA of the CDR3: TGTGCCAGCAGCTCACTAGCGGGATCAGGGGAGCAGTACTTC.

The V call is TRBV7-2, the J call TRBJ2-7, with 11 bases matching TRBD2. V lost 8 bases, J lost 4 bases, and 7 bases stayed unmatched. In germline, CDR1 is SGHTA, CDR2 FQGNSA. CDR3 length equals 14 residues. CDR3 sequence: CASGIAGGPYEQYF. The CDR3 DNA reads TGTGCCAGCGGAATAGCGGGAGGGCCGTACGAGCAGTACTTC.

The genes are TRBV5-6 and TRBJ1-2; maybe TRBD1 (6 bases). Trimming removed 4 bases at V and 4 bases at J, with 20 bases between. CDR1 is SGHDT and CDR2 is YYEEEE in the germline V gene. The CDR3 has 16 amino acids. Here the CDR3 reads CASSPIRAGDPYGYTF. In DNA, the CDR3 is TGTGCCAGCAGCCCGATCCGAGCAGGGGACCCCTATGGCTACACCTTC.

As concerns this clone: In the same sample, other DNA sequences code for this CDR3. The chain uses TRBV27 and TRBJ2-5; 8 bases align to TRBD1. The CDR3 sequence is 13 residues long. From germline, CDR1 is MNHEY and CDR2 SMNVEV (reference sequence). J gave up 5 bases and V 6 bases, and 5 bases lay outside the gene matches. This chain's CDR3 is CASRGRGQETQYF. The CDR3 nucleotides read TGTGCCAGCAGAGGCAGGGGGCAGGAGACCCAGTACTTC.

The chain has TRBV11-2 and TRBJ2-1; TRBD2 matches 12 bases. The CDR3 is made up of 17 amino acids. Germline V gives CDR1 SGHAT, CDR2 FQNNGV. V lost 3 bases, J lost 3 bases, and 6 bases stayed unmatched. The CDR3 coding sequence is TGTGCCAGCAGCTTCTCTAGCGGGAGGGCCGTCTACAATGAGCAGTTCTTC. Translated: CASSFSSGRAVYNEQFF.

This clone has a single count. The chain links TRBV5-1 to TRBJ2-3; 9 nucleotides agree with TRBD2. The CDR3 runs to 19 residues. The germline V gene encodes CDR1 SGHRS and CDR2 YFSETQ. The J segment lost 2 bases and the V segment lost 7 bases, leaving 20 bases of the junction unmatched. The CDR3 loop is CASFTGGGVQREVTDTQYF. For the CDR3, the DNA is TGCGCCAGCTTCACTGGTGGAGGGGTCCAGCGGGAGGTCACAGATACGCAGTATTTT. Together with reference TRBV5-1 and TRBJ2-3, the CDR3 gives the full variable domain: KAGVTQTPRYLIKTRGQQVTLSCSPISGHRSVSWYQQTPGQGLQFLFEYFSETQRNKGNFPGRFSGRQFSNSRSEMNVSTLELGDSALYLCASFTGGGVQREVTDTQYFGPGTRLTVL.

The genes are TRBV7-3 and TRBJ2-1, with 13 nucleotides matching TRBD2. Germline V gives CDR1 SGHTA, CDR2 FQGTGA. V gave up 5 bases and J gave up 9 bases; unmatched junction bases: 7. The CDR3 sequence is 15 residues long. In DNA form, the CDR3 reads TGTGCCAGCAGCCCCGGACTAGCGGGAGCGCGTGAGCAGTTCTTC. Its protein is CASSPGLAGAREQFF.